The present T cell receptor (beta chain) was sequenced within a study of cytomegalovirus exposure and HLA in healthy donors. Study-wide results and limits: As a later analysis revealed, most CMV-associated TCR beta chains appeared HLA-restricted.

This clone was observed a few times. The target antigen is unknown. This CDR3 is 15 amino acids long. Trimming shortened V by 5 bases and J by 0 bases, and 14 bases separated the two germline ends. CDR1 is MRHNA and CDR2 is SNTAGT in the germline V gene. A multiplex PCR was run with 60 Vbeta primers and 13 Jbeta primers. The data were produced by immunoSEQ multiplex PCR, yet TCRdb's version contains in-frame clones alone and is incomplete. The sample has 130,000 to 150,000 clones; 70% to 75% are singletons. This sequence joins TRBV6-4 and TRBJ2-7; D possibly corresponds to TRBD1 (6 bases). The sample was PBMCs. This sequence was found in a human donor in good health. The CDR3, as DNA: TGTGCCAGCAGTCAGGGGACCGACACCTCCTACGAGCAGTACTTC. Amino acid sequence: CASSQGTDTSYEQYF.